A selection of T cell receptor beta chains follows, all from one sample in a study of blood T cell repertoires in COVID-19. This table comes from immunoSEQ multiplex PCR, and its TCRdb copy is limited to in-frame clones, with some not included. The table includes 120,000 to 150,000 clones, roughly 78% detected once. The material sequenced was peripheral blood. The source is a man aged 55 to 70 with acute or convalescent COVID-19. Each CDR3 is given with its conserved first and last residue. The D gene is left open where the match is weak. Some rows have no size entry. The others give once, few or many, or a class for an expanded clone.

>TRBD2|TRBV7-8|17|TRBJ2-7|NA
CASSLDSGRAANDEQYF
TGTGCCAGCAGCTTAGATAGCGGGAGGGCCGCGAACGACGAGCAGTACTTC
>TRBD1|TRBV4-1|15|TRBJ2-7|NA
CASSRLRDRGYEQYF
TGCGCCAGCAGCCGCCTACGGGACAGGGGTTACGAGCAGTACTTC
>TRBD1|TRBV4-1|15|TRBJ2-5|NA
CASSQPDRSSETQYF
TGCGCCAGCAGCCAACCGGACAGGTCTTCTGAGACCCAGTACTTC
>NA|TRBV5-6|14|TRBJ1-6|NA
CASSKDSWNSPLHF
TGTGCCAGCAGCAAGGACAGTTGGAATTCACCCCTCCACTTT
>NA|TRBV19|12|TRBJ1-5|NA
CASREAGQPQHF
TGTGCCAGTAGAGAAGCGGGTCAGCCCCAGCATTTT
>TRBD1|TRBV6-5|14|TRBJ2-3|once
CASRAGGLTDTQYF
TGTGCCAGCCGGGCAGGGGGCCTCACAGATACGCAGTATTTT
>NA|TRBV29-1|14|TRBJ1-1|NA
CSAEGSARNTEAFF
TGCAGCGCCGAGGGTTCAGCTAGGAACACTGAAGCTTTCTTT
>TRBD2|TRBV7-3|13|TRBJ2-1|NA
CASSGGTSSEQFF
TGTGCCAGCAGCGGTGGGACTAGCTCGGAGCAGTTCTTC
>NA|TRBV5-4|15|TRBJ2-7|NA
CASSLGATTAYEQYF
TGTGCCAGCAGCCTGGGTGCCACAACAGCCTACGAGCAGTACTTC
>NA|TRBV7-9|15|TRBJ1-2|NA
CASSLEAGGLWGYTF
TGTGCCAGCAGCTTAGAGGCGGGGGGCCTTTGGGGCTACACCTTC
>TRBD1|TRBV10-1|19|TRBJ1-3|NA
CASSEFHPGQTSSGNTIYF
TGCGCCAGCAGTGAGTTTCACCCGGGACAGACGAGCTCTGGAAACACCATATATTTT
>NA|TRBV7-9|16|TRBJ2-7|once
CASSLTTSPPPYEQYF
TGTGCCAGCAGCTTAACTACTTCACCTCCACCCTACGAGCAGTACTTC
>TRBD2|TRBV28|16|TRBJ2-2|few
CASIWASGKNTGELFF
TGTGCCAGCATCTGGGCTAGCGGGAAGAACACCGGGGAGCTGTTTTTT
>NA|TRBV7-2|15|TRBJ2-7|few
CASSSSSHSSYEQYF
TGTGCCAGCAGCTCTTCTTCTCATAGCTCCTACGAGCAGTACTTC
>NA|TRBV5-1|13|TRBJ1-2|NA
CASSLALDYGYTF
TGCGCCAGCAGCTTGGCCTTAGACTATGGCTACACCTTC
>TRBD1|TRBV9|15|TRBJ2-1|NA
CASSVGAGGSDEQFF
TGTGCCAGCAGCGTAGGCGCAGGGGGTAGCGATGAGCAGTTCTTC
>TRBD2|TRBV6-5|15|TRBJ2-1|many
CASSPGREGRDEQFF
TGTGCCAGCAGCCCCGGCCGGGAGGGTAGGGATGAGCAGTTCTTC
>NA|TRBV5-5|15|TRBJ1-3|few
CASSLGHSGGNTIYF
TGTGCCAGCAGCTTGGGACATTCGGGAGGAAACACCATATATTTT
>TRBD1|TRBV28|12|TRBJ2-3|NA
CASSLRTGFEYF
TGTGCCAGCAGTTTACGGACAGGGTTTGAGTATTTT
>NA|TRBV18|13|TRBJ1-2|NA
CASSPPLRGGYTF
TGTGCCAGCTCACCACCGTTGAGAGGTGGCTACACCTTC
>NA|TRBV19|16|TRBJ1-1|NA
CASSTRGGFMNTEAFF
TGTGCCAGTAGTACTCGAGGGGGATTTATGAACACTGAAGCTTTCTTT
>NA|TRBV5-1|14|TRBJ1-2|many
CASSLGADNYGYTF
TGCGCCAGCAGCTTAGGAGCGGACAACTATGGCTACACCTTC
>TRBD2|TRBV11-3|15|TRBJ2-3|NA
CASSLSGREADTQYF
TGTGCCAGCAGCTTAAGCGGGAGAGAGGCAGATACGCAGTATTTT
>NA|TRBV5-6|15|TRBJ1-2|NA
CASSLIGRLLYGYTF
TGTGCCAGCAGCTTGATCGGCAGGTTACTTTATGGCTACACCTTC
>TRBD1|TRBV7-2|13|TRBJ2-7|few
CASSFGTGEKQYF
TGTGCCAGCAGCTTCGGGACAGGGGAAAAGCAGTACTTC
>NA|TRBV20-1|11|TRBJ2-5|NA
CSARALETQYF
TGCAGTGCTAGAGCGTTGGAGACCCAGTACTTC
>NA|TRBV6-5|15|TRBJ2-7|NA
CASSPYRYSPYEQYF
TGTGCCAGCAGTCCGTACAGGTATTCCCCCTACGAGCAGTACTTC
>NA|TRBV9|13|TRBJ2-5|NA
CASSVAARETQYF
TGTGCCAGCAGCGTAGCCGCACGGGAGACCCAGTACTTC
>NA|TRBV30|10|TRBJ2-1|once
CAWGGRSQFF
TGTGCCTGGGGGGGGAGGTCGCAGTTCTTC
>NA|TRBV1|16|TRBJ1-1|NA
CTSSLRDRLMNTEAFF
TGCACCAGCAGCCTCCGGGACAGATTAATGAACACTGAAGCTTTCTTT
>NA|TRBV28|17|TRBJ2-1|NA
CATLYPPQRSSYNEQFF
TGTGCCACCCTATATCCGCCTCAGAGGAGTTCCTACAATGAGCAGTTCTTC
>NA|TRBV28|16|TRBJ2-6|NA
CASKETAFSGANVLTF
TGTGCCAGCAAAGAGACAGCCTTCTCTGGGGCCAACGTCCTGACTTTC
>TRBD2|TRBV15|15|TRBJ2-1|NA
CATSRLAGNWDEQFF
TGTGCCACCAGCAGACTAGCGGGTAACTGGGATGAGCAGTTCTTC
>NA|TRBV10-2|12|TRBJ2-1|NA
CASTTSYNEQFF
TGCGCCAGCACCACTTCCTACAATGAGCAGTTCTTC
>NA|TRBV19|16|TRBJ1-5|NA
CASSPRGGVSNQPQHF
TGTGCCAGTAGTCCCCGGGGGGGGGTAAGCAATCAGCCCCAGCATTTT
>NA|TRBV11-2|14|TRBJ2-5|NA
CASSLADPRETQYF
TGTGCCAGCAGCTTAGCCGACCCCAGGGAGACCCAGTACTTC
>NA|TRBV7-2|15|TRBJ2-5|NA
CASSSGQRDTETQYF
TGTGCCAGCAGCTCCGGACAGCGGGATACAGAGACCCAGTACTTC
>NA|TRBV27|15|TRBJ1-4|NA
CASSLSIRGNEKLFF
TGTGCCAGCAGTTTATCGATCAGGGGAAATGAAAAACTGTTTTTT
>NA|TRBV28|14|TRBJ1-1|NA
CASSLLRGWDEAFF
TGTGCCAGCAGTCTACTTAGGGGGTGGGATGAAGCTTTCTTT
>TRBD2|TRBV10-3|14|TRBJ2-3|NA
CAISPQTSGDTQYF
TGTGCCATCAGCCCCCAGACTAGCGGAGATACGCAGTATTTT
>NA|TRBV3-1/TRBV3-2|11|TRBJ2-1|NA
CASSQKRKQFF
TGTGCCAGCAGCCAAAAGCGGAAGCAGTTCTTC
>NA|TRBV28|12|TRBJ1-4|once
CASSFGKEKLFF
TGTGCCAGCAGTTTTGGCAAAGAAAAACTGTTTTTT
>NA|TRBV21-1|15|TRBJ1-5|NA
CASSKRYRGGQPQHF
TGTGCCAGCAGCAAAAGATACAGGGGCGGACAGCCCCAGCATTTT
>NA|TRBV28|14|TRBJ2-2|NA
CASLTDSNTGELFF
TGTGCCAGCCTAACAGACAGCAACACCGGGGAGCTGTTTTTT
>TRBD1|TRBV30|13|TRBJ1-1|NA
CAWRTGRVAEAFF
TGTGCCTGGAGGACAGGGAGAGTGGCTGAAGCTTTCTTT
>TRBD2|TRBV19|16|TRBJ2-1|once
CASSIRATSGYNEQFF
TGTGCCAGTAGTATTAGAGCGACTAGCGGATACAATGAGCAGTTCTTC
>NA|TRBV7-2|10|TRBJ1-2|NA
CAGSNYGYTF
TGTGCCGGGAGCAACTATGGCTACACCTTC
>NA|TRBV27|14|TRBJ1-5|NA
CASRRMSSGQPQHF
TGTGCCAGCAGAAGGATGTCTTCGGGGCAGCCCCAGCATTTT
>NA|TRBV27|15|TRBJ2-7|few
CASSLLAGQIYEQYF
TGTGCCAGCAGTTTATTAGCGGGACAGATCTACGAGCAGTACTTC
>NA|TRBV3-1/TRBV3-2|13|TRBJ1-1|NA
CASSGTGRTEAFF
TGTGCCAGCAGCGGTACAGGGCGTACTGAAGCTTTCTTT
>TRBD1|TRBV5-1|16|TRBJ2-1|NA
CASSSNTGQGFNEQFF
TGCGCCAGCAGCTCGAACACGGGACAGGGGTTCAATGAGCAGTTCTTC
>NA|TRBV6-5|15|TRBJ2-4|once
CASSTYRQAKNIQYF
TGTGCCAGCAGCACCTACAGGCAAGCCAAAAACATTCAGTACTTC
>NA|TRBV7-9|15|TRBJ2-5|NA
CASSNPSTGQETQYF
TGTGCCAGCAGCAACCCCTCGACAGGCCAAGAGACCCAGTACTTC
>NA|TRBV19|16|TRBJ2-5|NA
CASSIGAGGPQETQYF
TGTGCCAGTAGTATCGGGGCAGGGGGGCCCCAAGAGACCCAGTACTTC